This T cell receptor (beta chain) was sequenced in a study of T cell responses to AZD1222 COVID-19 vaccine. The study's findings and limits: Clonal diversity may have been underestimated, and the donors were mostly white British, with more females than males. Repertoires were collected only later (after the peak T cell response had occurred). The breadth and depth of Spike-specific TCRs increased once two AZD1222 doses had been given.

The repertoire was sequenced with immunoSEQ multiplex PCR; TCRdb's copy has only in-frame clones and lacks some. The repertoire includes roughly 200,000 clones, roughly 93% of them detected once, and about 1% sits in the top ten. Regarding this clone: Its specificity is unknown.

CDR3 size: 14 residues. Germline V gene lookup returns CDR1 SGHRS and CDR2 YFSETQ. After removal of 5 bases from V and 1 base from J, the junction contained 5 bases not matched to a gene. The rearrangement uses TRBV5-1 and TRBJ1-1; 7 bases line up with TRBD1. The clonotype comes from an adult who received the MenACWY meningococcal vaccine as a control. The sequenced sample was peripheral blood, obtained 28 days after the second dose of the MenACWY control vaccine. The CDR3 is CASRPDRENTEAFF. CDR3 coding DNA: TGCGCCAGCAGGCCCGACAGGGAGAACACTGAAGCTTTCTTT.